This TCR beta chain was retrieved from a study of PD-1 blockade in classical Hodgkin lymphoma. Study summary: Every 2 weeks, patients had 3 mg/kg nivolumab intravenously.

To note about this clone: Its target is not known.

The time point was: cycle 4 day 1 (C4D1), after more than 5 weeks of nivolumab. Every patient relapsed after autologous stem cell transplantation, and brentuximab vedotin exposure varied. Sequencing was performed with immunoSEQ multiplex PCR; in TCRdb, only in-frame clones are kept and a portion is missing. The sample gives 20,000 to 25,000 clones, about 80% of which show up once; 15% to 20% is in the top ten. Study-wide results and limits: Nivolumab initiation under 1 year post-ASCT meant exclusion.

This CDR3 contains 17 residues. Trimming at V came to 0 bases and at J to 5 bases, leaving 8 bases not matched to a gene. The germline V gene encodes CDR1 SGHKS and CDR2 YYEKEE (reference sequence). This specimen consisted of peripheral blood mononuclear cells (PBMCs), obtained before the fourth cycle of nivolumab. The V call is TRBV5-5, the J call TRBJ2-5; 12 positions agree with TRBD2. The clonotype was recovered from a human donor with classical Hodgkin lymphoma. The CDR3 region has the DNA TGTGCCAGCAGCTTGGGCCCTAGCGGGAGGGGCGGGGAGACCCAGTACTTC. This translates into CASSLGPSGRGGETQYF.